The present T cell receptor beta chain was sequenced within a study of PD-1 blockade in classical Hodgkin lymphoma. CDR3 length: 13 residues. Per germline, CDR1 MDHEN and CDR2 SYDVKM. V was clipped by 9 bases and J by 7 bases, with 18 bases between them. This clone was seen a single time. The data were produced by immunoSEQ multiplex PCR, yet TCRdb's version contains in-frame clones alone and is incomplete. The sample includes tens of thousands of clones, approximately 67% seen only once; the top ten take around 3.6%. As to time point: cycle 4 day 1 (C4D1), after 5 to 7 weeks of nivolumab. All the patients suffered relapse after autologous stem cell transplantation, and brentuximab vedotin exposure differed.

This TCR came from a human donor with classical Hodgkin lymphoma. The starting material was peripheral blood mononuclear cells (PBMCs), obtained before the fourth cycle of nivolumab. V is TRBV28 and J is TRBJ1-1; D may be TRBD1 (5 bases). In DNA, the CDR3 is TGTGCCAGTAGAAGGGCCGGGGCCCTTGAAGCTTTCTTT. Translating gives CASRRAGALEAFF. The full variable domain, in which reference TRBV28 and TRBJ1-1 provide the parts outside the CDR3, is DVKVTQSSRYLVKRTGEKVFLECVQDMDHENMFWYRQDPGLGLRLIYFSYDVKMKEKGDIPEGYSVSREKKERFSLILESASTNQTSMYLCASRRAGALEAFFGQGTRLTVV.